The clone carrying this TCR beta chain was seen a single time. Germline assignment: CDR1 MNHEY and CDR2 SVGEGT. This CDR3 spans 17 amino acids. The V gene lost 0 bases and the J gene lost 0 bases, with 11 bases spanning the gap. This sample is part of a study of blood T cell repertoires in COVID-19. As for the study in general: PBMCs, B-cell-depleted T cells, or T cells provided the cDNA or gDNA that made up the material.

Authors' analysis steps: Amplification of reference gene primers was used by the study to estimate nucleated cell counts. The assay was immunoSEQ multiplex PCR, and TCRdb's table has in-frame clones only and misses some. The V and J calls and clone size come from that table; D and trimming were worked out from the DNA. Of about 180,000 clones listed, roughly 85% are singletons. The cohort comprised adults aged about 18 to 100 years residing in approximately 22 US areas. Before being deemed recovered, Cohort 3 donors had two negative PCRs, clearance, or symptom resolution. Sequencing was done on a sample of PBMCs or T cells enriched from blood (not recorded which). The clonotype originates from a woman younger than 35 who had recovered from COVID-19. The V call is TRBV6-2 or TRBV6-3, the J call TRBJ2-2; D is uncertain. Written as DNA, the CDR3 is TGTGCCAGCAGTTACTCGATTTCACAGCCGAACACCGGGGAGCTGTTTTTT. Amino acids: CASSYSISQPNTGELFF.